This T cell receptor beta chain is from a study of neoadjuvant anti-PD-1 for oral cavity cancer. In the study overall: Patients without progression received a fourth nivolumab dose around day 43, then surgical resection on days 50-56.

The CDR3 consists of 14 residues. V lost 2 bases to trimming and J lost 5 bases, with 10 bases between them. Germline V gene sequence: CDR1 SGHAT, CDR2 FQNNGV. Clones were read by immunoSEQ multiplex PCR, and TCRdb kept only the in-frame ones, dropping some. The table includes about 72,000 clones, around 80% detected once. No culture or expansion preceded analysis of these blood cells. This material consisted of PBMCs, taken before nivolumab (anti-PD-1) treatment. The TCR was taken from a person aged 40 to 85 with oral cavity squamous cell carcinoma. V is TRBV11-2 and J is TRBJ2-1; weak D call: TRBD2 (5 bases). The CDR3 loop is CASSLPASHNEQFF. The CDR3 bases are TGTGCCAGCAGCTTACCGGCTAGCCACAATGAGCAGTTCTTC. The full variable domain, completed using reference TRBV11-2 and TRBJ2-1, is EAGVAQSPRYKIIEKRQSVAFWCNPISGHATLYWYQQILGQGPKLLIQFQNNGVVDDSQLPKDRFSAERLKGVDSTLKIQPAKLEDSAVYLCASSLPASHNEQFFGPGTRLTVL.